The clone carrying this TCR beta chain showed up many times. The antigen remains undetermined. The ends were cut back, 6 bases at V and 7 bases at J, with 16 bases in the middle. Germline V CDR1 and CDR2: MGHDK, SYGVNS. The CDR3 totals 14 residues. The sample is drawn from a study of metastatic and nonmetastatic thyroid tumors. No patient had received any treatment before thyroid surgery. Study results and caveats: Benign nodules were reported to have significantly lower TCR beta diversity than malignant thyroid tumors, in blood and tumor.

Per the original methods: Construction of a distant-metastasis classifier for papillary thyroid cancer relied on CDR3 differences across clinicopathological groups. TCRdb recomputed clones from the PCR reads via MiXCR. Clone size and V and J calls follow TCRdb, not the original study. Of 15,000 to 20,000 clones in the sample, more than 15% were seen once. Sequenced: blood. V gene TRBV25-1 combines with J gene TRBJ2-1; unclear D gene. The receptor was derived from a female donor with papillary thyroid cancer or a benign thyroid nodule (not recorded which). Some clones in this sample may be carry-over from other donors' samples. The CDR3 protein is CASRGMPAVNEQFF. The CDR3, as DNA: TGTGCCAGCAGGGGGATGCCGGCCGTGAATGAGCAGTTCTTC.